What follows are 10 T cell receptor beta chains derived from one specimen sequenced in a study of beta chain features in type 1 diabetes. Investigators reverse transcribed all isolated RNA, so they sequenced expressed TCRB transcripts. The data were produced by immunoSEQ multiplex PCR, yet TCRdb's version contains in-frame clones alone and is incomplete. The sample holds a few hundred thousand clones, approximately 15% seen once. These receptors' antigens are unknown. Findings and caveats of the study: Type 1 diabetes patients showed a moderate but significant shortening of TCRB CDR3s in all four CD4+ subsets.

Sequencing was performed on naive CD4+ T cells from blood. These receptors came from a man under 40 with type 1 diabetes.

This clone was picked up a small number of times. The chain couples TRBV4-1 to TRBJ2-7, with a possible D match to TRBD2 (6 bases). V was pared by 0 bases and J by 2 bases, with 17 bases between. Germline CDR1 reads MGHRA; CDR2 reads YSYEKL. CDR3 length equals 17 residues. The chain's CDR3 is CASSQDTQRVTPYEQYF. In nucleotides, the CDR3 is TGCGCCAGCAGCCAAGACACCCAGCGGGTCACCCCCTACGAGCAGTACTTC.

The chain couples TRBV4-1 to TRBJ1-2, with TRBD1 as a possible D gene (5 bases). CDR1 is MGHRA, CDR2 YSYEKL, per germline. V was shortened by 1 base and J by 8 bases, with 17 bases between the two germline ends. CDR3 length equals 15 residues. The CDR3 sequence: CASSQAMGLTGGYTF. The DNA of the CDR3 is TGCGCCAGCAGCCAAGCCATGGGTTTAACAGGCGGCTACACCTTC.

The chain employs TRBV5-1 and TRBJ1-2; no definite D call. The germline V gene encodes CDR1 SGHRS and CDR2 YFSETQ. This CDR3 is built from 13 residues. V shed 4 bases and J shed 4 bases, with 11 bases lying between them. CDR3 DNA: TGCGCCAGCAGCGCTGGGGAGGTCTATGGCTACACCTTC. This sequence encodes CASSAGEVYGYTF.

The CDR3 sequence: CASSLLAGVANEQFF. Here the CDR3 DNA reads TGTGCCAGCAGCTTGCTAGCGGGAGTAGCGAATGAGCAGTTCTTC. The V call is TRBV7-2, the J call TRBJ2-1; 10 bases fit TRBD2. CDR1 and CDR2 from the germline V gene are SGHTA and FQGNSA. V gave up 3 bases and J gave up 7 bases; unmatched junction bases: 6. This CDR3 spans 15 amino acids.

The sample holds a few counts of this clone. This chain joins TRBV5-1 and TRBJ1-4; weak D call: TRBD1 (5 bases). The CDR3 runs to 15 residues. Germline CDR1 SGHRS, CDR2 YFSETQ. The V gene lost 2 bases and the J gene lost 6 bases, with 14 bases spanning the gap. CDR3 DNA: TGCGCCAGCAGCTTAAAAGATGGCAGGGATGAAAAACTGTTTTTT. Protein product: CASSLKDGRDEKLFF.

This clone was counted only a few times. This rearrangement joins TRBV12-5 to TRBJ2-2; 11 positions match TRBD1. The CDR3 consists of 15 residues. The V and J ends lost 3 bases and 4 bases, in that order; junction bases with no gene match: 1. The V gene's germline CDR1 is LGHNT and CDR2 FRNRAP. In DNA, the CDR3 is TGTGCTAGTGGTTTCGGGACAGGGGGCACCGGGGAGCTGTTTTTT. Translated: CASGFGTGGTGELFF. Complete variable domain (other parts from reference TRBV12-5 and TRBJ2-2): DARVTQTPRHKVTEMGQEVTMRCQPILGHNTVFWYRQTMMQGLELLAYFRNRAPLDDSGMPKDRFSAEMPDATLATLKIQPSEPRDSAVYFCASGFGTGGTGELFFGEGSRLTVL.

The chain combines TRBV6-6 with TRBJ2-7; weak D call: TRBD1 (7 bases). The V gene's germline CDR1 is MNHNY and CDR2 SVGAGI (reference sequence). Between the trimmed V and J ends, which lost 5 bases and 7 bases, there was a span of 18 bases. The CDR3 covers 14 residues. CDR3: CASSIDRVGGEQYF. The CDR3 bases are TGTGCCAGCAGTATCGACAGGGTGGGGGGAGAGCAGTACTTC.

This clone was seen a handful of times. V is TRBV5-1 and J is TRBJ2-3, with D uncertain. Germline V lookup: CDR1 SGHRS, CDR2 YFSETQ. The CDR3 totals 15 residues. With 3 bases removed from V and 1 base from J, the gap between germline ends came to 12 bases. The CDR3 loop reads CASSSTTRRTDTQYF. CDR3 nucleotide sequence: TGCGCCAGCAGCTCAACTACCCGCCGCACAGATACGCAGTATTTT.

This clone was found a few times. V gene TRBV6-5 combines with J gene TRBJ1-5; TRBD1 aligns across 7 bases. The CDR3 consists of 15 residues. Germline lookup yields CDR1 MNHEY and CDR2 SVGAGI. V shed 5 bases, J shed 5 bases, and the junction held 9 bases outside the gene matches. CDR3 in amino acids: CASSRGGQSDQPQHF. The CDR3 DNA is TGTGCCAGCAGTCGGGGGGGACAGTCGGATCAGCCCCAGCATTTT.

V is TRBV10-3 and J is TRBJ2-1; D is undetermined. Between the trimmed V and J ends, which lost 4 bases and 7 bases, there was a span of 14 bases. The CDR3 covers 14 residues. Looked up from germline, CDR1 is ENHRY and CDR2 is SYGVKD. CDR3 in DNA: TGTGCCATCAGTGGGGCTCCCAATGGTAATGAGCAGTTCTTC. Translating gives CAISGAPNGNEQFF.